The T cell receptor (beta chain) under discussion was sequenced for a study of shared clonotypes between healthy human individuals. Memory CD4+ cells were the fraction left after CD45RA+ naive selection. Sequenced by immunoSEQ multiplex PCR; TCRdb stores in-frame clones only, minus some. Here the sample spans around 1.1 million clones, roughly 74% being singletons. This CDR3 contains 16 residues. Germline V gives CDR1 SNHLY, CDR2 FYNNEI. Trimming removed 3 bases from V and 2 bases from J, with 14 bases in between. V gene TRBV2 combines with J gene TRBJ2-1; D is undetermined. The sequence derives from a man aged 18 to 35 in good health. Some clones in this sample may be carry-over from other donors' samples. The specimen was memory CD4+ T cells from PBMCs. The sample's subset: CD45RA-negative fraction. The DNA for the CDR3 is TGTGCCAGCAGTGAGGTTCGGCAGATACCCTACAATGAGCAGTTCTTC. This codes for CASSEVRQIPYNEQFF.